The T cell receptor (beta chain) under discussion was sequenced for a study of blood T cell repertoires in COVID-19. About the study: From the United States, Italy and Spain came samples of acute and convalescent COVID-19. T cells, B-cell-depleted T cells, or PBMCs provided the cDNA or gDNA that served as material.

Trimming pared 2 bases from V and 5 bases from J, leaving 10 bases between. CDR3 length: 13 residues. Germline CDR1 SGHDT, CDR2 YYEEEE. Before being deemed recovered, Cohort 3 donors had two negative PCRs, clearance, or symptom resolution. This clone was detected only once. TCRdb's copy holds only in-frame clones and misses some; the assay was immunoSEQ multiplex PCR. The repertoire holds some 400,000 clones, with 85% to 90% as singletons. The TCR comes from a woman aged 25 to 45 who had recovered from COVID-19. The specimen was PBMCs or T cells enriched from blood (not recorded which). The gene calls are TRBV5-6 and TRBJ1-1; D call uncertain. The chain's CDR3 is CASSLLASTEAFF. CDR3 DNA sequence: TGTGCCAGCAGCTTATTGGCTTCGACTGAAGCTTTCTTT.